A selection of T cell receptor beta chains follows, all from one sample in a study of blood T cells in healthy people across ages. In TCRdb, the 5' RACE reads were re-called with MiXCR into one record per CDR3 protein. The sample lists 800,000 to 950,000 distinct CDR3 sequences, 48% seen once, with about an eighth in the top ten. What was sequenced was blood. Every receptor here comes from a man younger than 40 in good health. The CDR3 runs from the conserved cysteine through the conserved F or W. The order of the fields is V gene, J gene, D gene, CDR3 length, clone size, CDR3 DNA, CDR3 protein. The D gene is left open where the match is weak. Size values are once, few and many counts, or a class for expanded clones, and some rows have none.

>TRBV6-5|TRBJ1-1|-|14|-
TGTGCCAGCAGAAACAGGTTAATGAACACTGAAGCTTTCTTT
CASRNRLMNTEAFF
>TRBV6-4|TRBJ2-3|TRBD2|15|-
TGTGCCAGCAGTGACGTGACGGGAGGGTCGGATACGCAGTATTTT
CASSDVTGGSDTQYF
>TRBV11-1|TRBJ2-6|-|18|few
TGTGCCAGCAGCTTAGCGTCTGCAATACTCTGGGGGGCCAACGTCCTGACTTTC
CASSLASAILWGANVLTF
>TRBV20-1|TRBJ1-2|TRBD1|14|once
TGCAGTGCTACACCGCCGGGACAGGGCGGCGGCTACACCTTC
CSATPPGQGGGYTF
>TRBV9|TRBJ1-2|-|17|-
TGTGCCAGCAGCGTAGCCGACGGGGAGCGCCCAAACTATGGCTACACCTTC
CASSVADGERPNYGYTF
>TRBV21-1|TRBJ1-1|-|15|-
TGTGCCAGCAGCAAAGCGGGTTGGGGGAACACTGAAGCTTTCTTT
CASSKAGWGNTEAFF
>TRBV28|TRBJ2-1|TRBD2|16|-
TGTGCCAGCACCTCAAGCGGGGGCGCGACCTACAATGAGCAGTTCTTC
CASTSSGGATYNEQFF
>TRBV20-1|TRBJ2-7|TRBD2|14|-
TGCAGTGCTAGAGAGGCAGGACTAGGCAACGAGCAGTACTTC
CSAREAGLGNEQYF
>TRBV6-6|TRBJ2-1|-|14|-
TGTGCCAGCAGTTCCCCGGGACTTTTCAATGAGCAGTTCTTC
CASSSPGLFNEQFF
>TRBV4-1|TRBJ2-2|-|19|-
TGCGCCAGCAGCCAGGGAAGATACGGGCATACCCCGAACACCGGGGAGCTGTTTTTT
CASSQGRYGHTPNTGELFF
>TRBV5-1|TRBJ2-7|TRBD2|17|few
TGCGCCAGCGCCGGGACTAGCGGGGGACAATACTCCTACGAGCAGTACTTC
CASAGTSGGQYSYEQYF
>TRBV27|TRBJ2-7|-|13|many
TGTGCCAGCAGTTTAGGGACAACCTACGAGCAGTACTTC
CASSLGTTYEQYF
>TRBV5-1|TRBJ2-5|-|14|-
TGCGCCAGCAGCTTGTCCCCACTACAAGAGACCCAGTACTTC
CASSLSPLQETQYF
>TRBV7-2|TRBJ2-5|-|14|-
TGTGCCAGCAGCTTCAACAGGGTCGGGGAGACCCAGTACTTC
CASSFNRVGETQYF
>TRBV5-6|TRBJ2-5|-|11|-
TGTGCCAGCAGCTTTTCAGAGGAGCAGTACTTC
CASSFSEEQYF
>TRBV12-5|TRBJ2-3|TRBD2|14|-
TGTGCTAGTGCCTCACTAGCGGGGGTAGATACGCAGTATTTT
CASASLAGVDTQYF
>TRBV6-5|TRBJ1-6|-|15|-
TGTGCCAGCAGTTACTCGACAGCTCATAATTCACCCCTCCACTTT
CASSYSTAHNSPLHF
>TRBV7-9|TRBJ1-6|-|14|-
TGTGCCAGCAGCTTAGAAGGTCGGAATTCACCCCTCCACTTT
CASSLEGRNSPLHF
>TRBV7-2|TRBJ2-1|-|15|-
TGTGCCAGCAGCTTAGCCCGGGGGCGGTCCCATGAGCAGTTCTTC
CASSLARGRSHEQFF
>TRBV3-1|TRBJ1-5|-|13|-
TGTGCCAGCAGCCAAGAACTTCGGCAGCCCCAGCATTTT
CASSQELRQPQHF
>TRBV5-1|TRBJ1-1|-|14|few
TGCGCCAGCAGCTTGGGGGAAGACTACACTGAAGCTTTCTTT
CASSLGEDYTEAFF
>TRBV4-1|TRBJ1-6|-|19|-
TGCGCCAGCAGCCAAGAATCACGGCCGGGGGGTATACGTAATTCACCCCTCCACTTT
CASSQESRPGGIRNSPLHF
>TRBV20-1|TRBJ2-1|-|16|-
TGCAGTGCTAGAGACGGCAGCATGAGCTCCTACAATGAGCAGTTCTTC
CSARDGSMSSYNEQFF
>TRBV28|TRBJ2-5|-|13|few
TGTGCCAGCAGTCCTCAGGGTCCAGAGACCCAGTACTTC
CASSPQGPETQYF
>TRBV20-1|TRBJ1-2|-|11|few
TGCAGTGCGCTGACAGCCTATGGCTACACCTTC
CSALTAYGYTF
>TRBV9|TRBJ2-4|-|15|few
TGTGCCAGTAGCGTAGGACCTGAGGCCAAAAACATTCAGTACTTC
CASSVGPEAKNIQYF
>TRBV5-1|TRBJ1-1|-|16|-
TGCGCCAGCAGGCACCTTGAGACAGATTCGAACACTGAAGCTTTCTTT
CASRHLETDSNTEAFF
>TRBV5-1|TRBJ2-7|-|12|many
TGCGCCAGCAGCTTGGACAACTACGAGCAGTACTTC
CASSLDNYEQYF
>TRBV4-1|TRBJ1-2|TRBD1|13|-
TGCGCCAGCAGCCGAGACAGGGTGATGGGCTACACCTTC
CASSRDRVMGYTF
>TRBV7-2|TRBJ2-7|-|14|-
TGTGCCAGCAGCTGGGACGGCCTATACTACGAGCAGTACTTC
CASSWDGLYYEQYF
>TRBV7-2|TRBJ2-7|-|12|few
TGTGCCAGCGTTAAGGGTGAAGGGGAGCAGTACTTC
CASVKGEGEQYF
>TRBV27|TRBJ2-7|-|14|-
TGTGCCAGCAGGGATAGCGGTAGCTCCTACGAGCAGTACTTC
CASRDSGSSYEQYF
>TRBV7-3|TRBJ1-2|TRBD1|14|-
TGTGCCAGCAGCTCAGCAGGGGGCTCTGATGGCTACACCTTC
CASSSAGGSDGYTF
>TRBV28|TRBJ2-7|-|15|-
TGTGCCAGCAGTTTAGGGTTGGGCAGGGGCTACGAGCAGTACTTC
CASSLGLGRGYEQYF
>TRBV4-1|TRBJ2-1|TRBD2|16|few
TGCGCCAGCAGCCGCTCGGGACTAGCGGCCTACAATGAGCAGTTCTTC
CASSRSGLAAYNEQFF
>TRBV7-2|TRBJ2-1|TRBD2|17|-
TGTGCCAGCAGCTTAGAGGGGACTAGCGGGAGGTTGAATGAGCAGTTCTTC
CASSLEGTSGRLNEQFF
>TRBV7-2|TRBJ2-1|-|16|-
TGTGCCAGCAGCTTAGGTTTGGGTTATGGGGACAATGAGCAGTTCTTC
CASSLGLGYGDNEQFF
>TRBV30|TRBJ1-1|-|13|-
TGTGCCTGGAGTGTACTCAAGAACACTGAAGCTTTCTTT
CAWSVLKNTEAFF
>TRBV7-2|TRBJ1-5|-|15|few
TGTGCCAGCAGCTTTAGCACAGGTGAAAATCAGCCCCAGCATTTT
CASSFSTGENQPQHF
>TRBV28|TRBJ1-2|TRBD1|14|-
TGTGCCAGCAGTTCCACAGGGGAAGGAGATGGCTACACCTTC
CASSSTGEGDGYTF